Shown below are 25 T cell receptor beta chains from a single sample sequenced in a study of CD8+CD57+ T cells in acquired aplastic anemia. Template material for TCR beta VDJ and CDR3 profiling consisted of genomic DNA. TCRdb re-analysed the reads in MiXCR, keeping a single row per CDR3 protein. The sample contains about 190,000 distinct CDR3 sequences, 64% of which appear only once. The sample was sorted CD4+, CD8+, or CD8+CD57+ T cells (not recorded which) from PBMCs. The receptors here all came from a human donor with severe aplastic anemia or a healthy control (not recorded which).

This clonotype has a count of ten or more. The chain recombines TRBV20-1 with TRBJ1-2; TRBD1 matches at 12 bases. CDR1 is DFQATT and CDR2 is SNEGSKA in the germline V gene (reference sequence). V trimming: 6 bases; J trimming: 4 bases; junction bases outside the gene matches: 18. The CDR3 length is 18 residues. In DNA, the CDR3 is TGCAGTGCGCTGTCGACCCCGGGACAGGGGGCTCTGCTCTATGGCTACACCTTC. This gives the protein CSALSTPGQGALLYGYTF.

This clonotype appeared a single time. The CDR3 spells CASSLEDSSPADTQYF. The CDR3 region has the DNA TGCGCCAGCAGCTTGGAGGACTCCTCCCCCGCAGATACGCAGTATTTT. The chain links TRBV5-1 to TRBJ2-3; a possible D gene is TRBD2 (5 bases). V was shortened by 0 bases and J by 4 bases, with 15 bases between the two germline ends. The CDR3 covers 16 residues. Germline CDR1 reads SGHRS; CDR2 reads YFSETQ.

The gene calls are TRBV9 and TRBJ2-7, with 8 bases lining up with TRBD1. CDR3 length equals 14 residues. The germline gives CDR1 SGDLS, CDR2 YYNGEE. V shed 4 bases and J 8 bases; nucleotides not matched to a gene: 11. The DNA for the CDR3 is TGTGCCAGCAGCTATAATTCGGGACAGGCCAAGCAGTACTTC. Its translation is CASSYNSGQAKQYF.

The chain combines TRBV7-9 with TRBJ2-2, with D unclear. Per the germline V gene, CDR1 is SEHNR and CDR2 is FQNEAQ (reference sequence). V gave up 5 bases and J gave up 5 bases, with 12 bases separating them. The CDR3 runs to 14 residues. The CDR3 coding sequence is TGTGCCAGCAGCCCCTTATTTAGGACCGGGGAGCTGTTTTTT. It is translated as CASSPLFRTGELFF.

This clonotype was detected once. The V call is TRBV3-1, the J call TRBJ1-1, with TRBD1 as a possible D gene (5 bases). Germline-derived CDR1 and CDR2 are LGHDT and YNNKEL (reference sequence). This CDR3 has 13 amino acids. The CDR3 DNA sequence: TGTGCTAGCGGACATCGAGGGAACACTGAAGCTTTCTTT. This codes for CASGHRGNTEAFF.

V usage is TRBV20-1 and J usage is TRBJ2-3; D unresolved. V dropped 0 bases and J dropped 0 bases, with 7 bases sitting between them. In germline, CDR1 is DFQATT, CDR2 SNEGSKA (reference sequence). The CDR3 totals 14 residues. This CDR3 reads CSARDPLSTDTQYF. The CDR3 nucleotides read TGCAGTGCTAGAGACCCCCTTAGCACAGATACGCAGTATTTT.

J is TRBJ2-3 and V is TRBV20-1, with 9 bases identical to TRBD2. The CDR3 has 15 residues. Germline V lookup: CDR1 DFQATT, CDR2 SNEGSKA (reference sequence). V shed 5 bases, J shed 2 bases, and the junction held 8 bases outside the gene matches. CDR3 DNA sequence: TGCAGTGCTCATCTGACTAGCGGATTCACAGATACGCAGTATTTT. Protein product: CSAHLTSGFTDTQYF.

The chain is built from TRBV25-1 and TRBJ2-3; 8 bases map to TRBD1. In germline, CDR1 is MGHDK, CDR2 SYGVNS. The CDR3 covers 17 residues. V gave up 5 bases and J gave up 2 bases; unmatched junction bases: 12. The CDR3 bases are TGTGCCAGCAGTCCAGGGGGCGGTTTCGGGGTCACAGATACGCAGTATTTT. It encodes CASSPGGGFGVTDTQYF.

This chain joins TRBV11-2 and TRBJ2-7, with TRBD2 as a possible D gene (6 bases). Germline CDR1 SGHAT, CDR2 FQNNGV. Trimming shortened V by 4 bases and J by 2 bases, and 12 bases separated the two germline ends. The CDR3 has 14 amino acids. The chain's CDR3 is CASSWGVRTYEQYF. Here the CDR3 DNA reads TGTGCCAGCAGCTGGGGGGTCCGGACCTACGAGCAGTACTTC.

This sequence joins TRBV9 and TRBJ2-2, with no clear D. The V end was cut by 1 base, the J end by 1 base, with 8 bases between. Germline CDR1 reads SGDLS; CDR2 reads YYNGEE. The CDR3 has 15 amino acids. Here the CDR3 DNA reads TGTGCCAGCAGCGTACGTGCGTTGAACACCGGGGAGCTGTTTTTT. This codes for CASSVRALNTGELFF.

The DNA for the CDR3 is TGTGCCAGCAGTTTATACGGGGTTCAGCCCCTCCACTTT. Its protein is CASSLYGVQPLHF. This sequence joins TRBV28 and TRBJ1-6; D remains ambiguous. Trimming cost V 1 base and J 13 bases, with 11 bases left between them. The CDR3 length is 13 residues. Germline CDR1 MDHEN, CDR2 SYDVKM.

This chain connects TRBV12-5 to TRBJ2-7; no reliable D call. V shed 11 bases and J shed 4 bases, with 15 bases lying between them. The germline V gene has CDR1 LGHNT and CDR2 FRNRAP. The CDR3 length is 12 residues. In nucleotides, the CDR3 is TGTGCTGGTGCCTCCGGTGGGTACGAGCAGTACTTC. Amino acids: CAGASGGYEQYF.

A word on this clonotype: The junction differs from germline at one of its ends, possibly a read error. J is TRBJ2-7 and V is TRBV12-3 or TRBV12-4; D call uncertain. This CDR3 has 14 residues. For the CDR3, the DNA is TGTGCCAGCAGCTTAGTGGCCGGATTCTACGAGCAGTACTTC. It codes for CASSLVAGFYEQYF.

The chain is built from TRBV9 and TRBJ1-1, with D tentatively TRBD1 (5 bases). CDR1 is SGDLS and CDR2 is YYNGEE in the germline V gene. The CDR3 has 12 residues. Trimming took off 0 bases at V and 7 bases at J, with 7 bases between the two ends. The CDR3, as DNA: TGTGCCAGCAGCGTAGGGGACGGTGAAGCTTTCTTT. Its protein product is CASSVGDGEAFF.

This chain uses TRBV2 with TRBJ1-5; no firm D call. Trimming pared 3 bases from V and 3 bases from J, leaving 12 bases between. This CDR3 spans 15 amino acids. Germline lookup yields CDR1 SNHLY and CDR2 FYNNEI. CDR3 amino acids: CASSDARQYNQPQHF. CDR3 DNA: TGTGCCAGCAGTGACGCCCGGCAGTACAATCAGCCCCAGCATTTT.

In DNA, the CDR3 is TGTGCCAGCAGAGACAGGGGGTCAGGATCACCCCTCCACTTT. As protein: CASRDRGSGSPLHF. This chain uses TRBV11-2 with TRBJ1-6; 9 bases match TRBD1. V lost 6 bases and J lost 10; bases outside the gene matches: 7. The germline V gene has CDR1 SGHAT and CDR2 FQNNGV. The length of the CDR3 is 14 residues.

J is TRBJ2-7 and V is TRBV5-4, with 10 bases identical to TRBD2. The CDR3 totals 13 residues. CDR1 and CDR2 (germline): SGHNT, YYREEE (reference sequence). Trimming took 2 bases from V and 6 from J; bases not matched to a gene: 2. The CDR3 reads CASSFLAGVEQYF. The CDR3 nucleotides are TGTGCCAGCAGCTTCCTAGCGGGAGTCGAGCAGTACTTC.

The V and J genes are TRBV24-1 and TRBJ1-5; TRBD1 is a possible D gene (5 bases). Looked up from germline, CDR1 is KGHDR and CDR2 is SFDVKD. Trimming took 5 bases from V and 2 from J, leaving 9 bases between them. The length of the CDR3 is 14 residues. Here the CDR3 DNA reads TGTGCCACCAGTGGGGGCTCGGGCAATCAGCCCCAGCATTTT. Protein: CATSGGSGNQPQHF.

Regarding this clonotype: Relative to the germline gene, one junction end is altered; a read error may explain this. The gene calls are TRBV7-3 and TRBJ2-2; D may be TRBD1 or TRBD2 (6 bases each). The germline gives CDR1 SGHTA, CDR2 FQGTGA. The CDR3 covers 15 residues. The CDR3 loop reads CASSLGGSNTGELFF. In nucleotides, the CDR3 is TGTGCCAGCAGCTTGGGGGGCTCGAACACTGGGGAGCTGTTTTTT. Combining the CDR3 with reference TRBV7-3 and TRBJ2-2 gives the whole variable domain GAGVSQTPSNKVTEKGKYVELRCDPISGHTALYWYRQSLGQGPEFLIYFQGTGAADDSGLPNDRFFAVRPEGSVSTLKIQRTERGDSAVYLCASSLGGSNTGELFFGEGSRLTVL.

This clonotype occurred many times. The chain couples TRBV20-1 to TRBJ2-7, with TRBD1 identical over 8 bases. This CDR3 region has 16 residues. Per the germline V gene, CDR1 is DFQATT and CDR2 is SNEGSKA (reference sequence). Trimming removed 2 bases from V and 1 base from J; junction bases left unmatched: 10. CDR3 sequence (DNA): TGCAGTGCTAGACGGATGTCGACAGGGGCGTCCTACGAGCAGTACTTC. It yields the protein CSARRMSTGASYEQYF.

On this clonotype: The junction departs from the called germline gene at one end, perhaps through a read error. The chain links TRBV25-1 to TRBJ1-1, with D uncertain. Germline V lookup: CDR1 MGHDK, CDR2 SYGVNS. The CDR3 is 13 amino acids. CDR3 coding DNA: TGTGCCAGCAGGTCAGTTATGAACACTGAGGCTTTCTTT. It is translated as CASRSVMNTEAFF.

There are many counts of this clonotype. The chain's CDR3 is CASSPLLSGGTDTQYF. Here the CDR3 DNA reads TGCGCCAGCAGCCCGCTACTTAGCGGGGGGACAGATACGCAGTATTTT. V is TRBV4-1 and J is TRBJ2-3, with 10 bases identical to TRBD2. CDR3 length: 16 residues. In germline, CDR1 is MGHRA, CDR2 YSYEKL. Trimming removed 4 bases from V and 3 bases from J; junction bases left unmatched: 7.

The rearrangement links TRBV2 to TRBJ2-1; TRBD2 is a possible D gene (5 bases). Per germline, CDR1 SNHLY and CDR2 FYNNEI. Trimming pared 1 base from V and 0 bases from J, leaving 7 bases between. The CDR3 sequence is 15 residues long. The CDR3 reads CASSEGGSSYNEQFF. CDR3 bases: TGTGCCAGCAGTGAAGGTGGGAGCTCCTACAATGAGCAGTTCTTC. Full variable domain (rest looked up from reference TRBV2 and TRBJ2-1): EPEVTQTPSHQVTQMGQEVILRCVPISNHLYFYWYRQILGQKVEFLVSFYNNEISEKSEIFDDQFSVERPDGSNFTLKIRSTKLEDSAMYFCASSEGGSSYNEQFFGPGTRLTVL.

In its sample, this clonotype was seen many times. This rearrangement joins TRBV5-6 to TRBJ1-2; 7 positions match TRBD1. The CDR3 covers 13 residues. In germline, CDR1 is SGHDT, CDR2 YYEEEE. Germline trimming cut 5 bases from V and 5 bases from J; bases unmatched to any gene: 6. The CDR3 loop reads CASSAGQVYGYTF. The CDR3 bases are TGTGCCAGCAGTGCTGGACAGGTTTATGGCTACACCTTC.

This CDR3 reads CAIRGGRAYNEQFF. CDR3 nucleotides: TGTGCCATCCGGGGCGGGAGAGCCTACAATGAGCAGTTCTTC. The genes are TRBV7-2 and TRBJ2-1, with 7 bases identical to TRBD2. Trimming at V came to 10 bases and at J to 2 bases, leaving 8 bases not matched to a gene. The germline gives CDR1 SGHTA, CDR2 FQGNSA. The CDR3 spans 14 residues.